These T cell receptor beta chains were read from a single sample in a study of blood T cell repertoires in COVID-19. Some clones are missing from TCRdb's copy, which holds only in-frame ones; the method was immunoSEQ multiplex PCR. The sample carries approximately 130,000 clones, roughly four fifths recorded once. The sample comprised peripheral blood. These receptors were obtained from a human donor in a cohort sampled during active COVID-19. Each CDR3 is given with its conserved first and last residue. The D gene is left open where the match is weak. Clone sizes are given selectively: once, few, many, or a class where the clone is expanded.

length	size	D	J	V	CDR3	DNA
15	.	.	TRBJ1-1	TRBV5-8	CASSSTGVQNTEAFF	TGTGCCAGCAGCTCTACGGGGGTTCAGAACACTGAAGCTTTCTTT
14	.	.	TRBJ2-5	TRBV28	CASSPPGTQETQYF	TGTGCCAGCAGCCCCCCCGGGACTCAAGAGACCCAGTACTTC
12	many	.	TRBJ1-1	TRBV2	CAGRGMNTEAFF	TGTGCCGGCCGGGGGATGAACACTGAAGCTTTCTTT
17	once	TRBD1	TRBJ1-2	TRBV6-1	CASSVPGQGFVNYGYTF	TGTGCCAGCAGTGTACCGGGACAGGGCTTCGTTAACTATGGCTACACCTTC
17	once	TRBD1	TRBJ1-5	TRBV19	CASTFTRGVKSDQPQHF	TGTGCCAGTACCTTTACCAGGGGGGTAAAGTCGGATCAGCCCCAGCATTTT
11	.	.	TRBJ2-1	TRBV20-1	CSAPLGLEQFF	TGCAGTGCACCGTTAGGACTTGAGCAGTTCTTC
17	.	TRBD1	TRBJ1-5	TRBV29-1	CSVREDRGIPYDQPQHF	TGCAGCGTTCGAGAGGACAGGGGTATCCCATACGATCAGCCCCAGCATTTT
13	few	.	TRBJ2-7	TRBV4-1	CASSQDGSYEQYF	TGCGCCAGCAGCCAAGACGGGTCCTACGAGCAGTACTTC
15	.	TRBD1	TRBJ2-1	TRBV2	CATILGDRDYNEQFF	TGTGCCACAATCTTAGGGGACAGGGATTACAATGAGCAGTTCTTC
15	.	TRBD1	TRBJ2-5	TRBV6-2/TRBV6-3	CASSSRTGRRETQYF	TGTGCCAGCAGTTCAAGGACAGGACGGAGGGAGACCCAGTACTTC
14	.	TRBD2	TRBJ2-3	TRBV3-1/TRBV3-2	CASRLAGGSDTQYF	TGTGCCAGCAGACTAGCGGGGGGATCAGATACGCAGTATTTT
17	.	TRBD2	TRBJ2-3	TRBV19	CASSIDRLAGDVDTQYF	TGTGCCAGTAGTATAGATCGACTAGCGGGGGATGTAGATACGCAGTATTTT
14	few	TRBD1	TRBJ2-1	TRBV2	CASARDRGLSEQFF	TGTGCCAGTGCCCGGGACAGGGGCTTGAGTGAGCAGTTCTTC
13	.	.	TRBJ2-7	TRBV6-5	CASSLGGPREQYF	TGTGCCAGTAGCCTGGGGGGGCCGCGAGAGCAGTACTTC
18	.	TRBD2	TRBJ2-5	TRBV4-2	CASSPYRTSGDSQETQYF	TGTGCCAGCAGCCCTTACCGGACTAGCGGGGACTCCCAAGAGACCCAGTACTTC
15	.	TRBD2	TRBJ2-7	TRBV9	CASSVSGVGSYEQYF	TGTGCCAGCAGCGTAAGCGGGGTGGGGTCCTACGAGCAGTACTTC
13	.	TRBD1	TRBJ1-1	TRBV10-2	CASSETGGTEAFF	TGCGCCAGCAGTGAGACAGGGGGAACTGAAGCTTTCTTT
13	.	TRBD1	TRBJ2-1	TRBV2	CASNRGPYNEQFF	TGTGCCAGCAACAGGGGGCCCTACAATGAGCAGTTCTTC
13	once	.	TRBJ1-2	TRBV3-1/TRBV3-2	CASSQDLTGFMTF	TGTGCCAGCAGCCAAGATTTAACGGGATTCATGACCTTC
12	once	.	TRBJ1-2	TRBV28	CATDEGDYGYTF	TGTGCAACCGACGAGGGCGACTATGGCTACACCTTC
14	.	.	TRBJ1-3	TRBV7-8	CASSPAPGRNTIYF	TGTGCCAGCAGCCCCGCACCGGGAAGAAACACCATATATTTT
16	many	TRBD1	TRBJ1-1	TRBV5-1	CASSPVQGAKNTEAFF	TGCGCCAGCAGCCCCGTGCAGGGGGCGAAGAACACTGAAGCTTTCTTT
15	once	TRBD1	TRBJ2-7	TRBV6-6	CASSYSGQGGYEQYF	TGTGCCAGCAGTTACTCCGGACAGGGAGGCTACGAGCAGTACTTC
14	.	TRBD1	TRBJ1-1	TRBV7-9	CASSPDRGSGEAFF	TGTGCCAGCAGCCCTGACAGGGGGTCAGGGGAAGCTTTCTTT
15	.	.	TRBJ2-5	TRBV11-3	CASSLDSAAPETQYF	TGTGCCAGCAGCTTAGATTCAGCGGCGCCAGAGACCCAGTACTTC
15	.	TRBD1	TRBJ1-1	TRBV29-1	CSSQGVGAFSTEAFF	TGCAGCTCTCAGGGGGTGGGGGCGTTTAGCACTGAAGCTTTCTTT
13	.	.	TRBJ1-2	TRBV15	CATSTRQSYGYTF	TGTGCCACCAGCACTCGACAGAGCTATGGCTACACCTTC
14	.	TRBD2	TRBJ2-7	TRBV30	CAWSVAGGLNEQYF	TGTGCCTGGAGTGTAGCGGGGGGGCTTAACGAGCAGTACTTC
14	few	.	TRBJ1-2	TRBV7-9	CASSLDAGAYGYTF	TGTGCCAGCAGCTTAGATGCAGGGGCTTATGGCTACACCTTC
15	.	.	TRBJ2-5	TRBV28	CASLEGARYGETQYF	TGTGCCAGCTTGGAGGGGGCGAGGTATGGAGAGACCCAGTACTTC
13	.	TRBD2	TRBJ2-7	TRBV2	CASSEPAGGEQYF	TGTGCCAGCAGTGAACCGGCGGGGGGGGAGCAGTACTTC
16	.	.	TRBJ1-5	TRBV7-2	CASSLEGRGVRQPQHF	TGTGCCAGCAGCTTAGAGGGGAGGGGGGTGAGGCAGCCCCAGCATTTT
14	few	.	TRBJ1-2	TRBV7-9	CASSLDSRGYGYTF	TGTGCCAGCAGCCTGGACAGTCGAGGCTATGGCTACACCTTC
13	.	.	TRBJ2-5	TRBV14	CASSQVQQETQYF	TGTGCCAGCAGCCAAGTACAGCAAGAGACCCAGTACTTC
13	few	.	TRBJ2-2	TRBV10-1	CATGTPNTGELFF	TGCGCCACTGGGACACCGAACACCGGGGAGCTGTTTTTT
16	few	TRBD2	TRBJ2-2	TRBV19	CASSCPSGGACGELFF	TGTGCCAGTAGTTGCCCTAGCGGGGGGGCGTGCGGGGAGCTGTTTTTT
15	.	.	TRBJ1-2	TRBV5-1	CASSGGIRRKDGYTF	TGCGCCAGCAGCGGGGGGATCCGGAGGAAAGATGGCTACACCTTC
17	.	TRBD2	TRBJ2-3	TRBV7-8	CASSLVAGGLSTDTQYF	TGTGCCAGCAGCTTAGTGGCGGGGGGCCTTTCCACAGATACGCAGTATTTT
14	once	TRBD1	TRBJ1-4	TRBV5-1	CASSSTGINEKLFF	TGCGCCAGCAGCTCGACAGGGATTAATGAAAAACTGTTTTTT
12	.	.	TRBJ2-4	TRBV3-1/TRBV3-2	CASSQGSNIQYF	TGTGCCAGCAGCCAGGGCAGCAACATTCAGTACTTC
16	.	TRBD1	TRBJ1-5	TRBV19	CASKLGQGLLNQPQHF	TGTGCCAGTAAGTTGGGACAGGGGCTTTTAAATCAGCCCCAGCATTTT
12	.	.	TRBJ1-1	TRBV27	CASSLSGGEAFF	TGTGCCAGCAGTCTCTCGGGGGGCGAAGCTTTCTTT
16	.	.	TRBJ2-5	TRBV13	CASSRPLDSSGETQYF	TGTGCCAGCAGCCGTCCCCTGGACAGCTCCGGGGAGACCCAGTACTTC
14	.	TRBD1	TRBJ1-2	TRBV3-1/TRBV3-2	CASNRQGSNYGYTF	TGTGCCAGCAACCGACAGGGCAGTAACTATGGCTACACCTTC